One sample yielded the 3 T cell receptor beta chains listed below, sequenced in a study of T cells after yellow fever vaccination. MiXCR, applied by TCRdb to the 5' RACE reads, yields one record per CDR3 protein. This table has 300,000 to 350,000 distinct CDR3 sequences, around 4.1% appearing once. The sequencing used PBMCs, collected 5 days after the yellow fever booster vaccination. These receptor sequences come from a man aged 18 to 29 who received the YFV17D yellow fever vaccine.

This clonotype has more than one count but fewer than ten. V usage is TRBV20-1 and J usage is TRBJ2-5; possibly TRBD2 for D (5 bases). Germline values: CDR1 DFQATT, CDR2 SNEGSKA (reference sequence). V shed 4 bases and J shed 5 bases, with 17 bases lying between them. The CDR3 runs to 14 residues. The DNA of the CDR3 is TGCAGTGCTACCCACCAAGAGGGTGAGGAGACCCAGTACTTC. Protein: CSATHQEGEETQYF.

The rearrangement links TRBV7-9 to TRBJ2-5, with a weak D call TRBD1 (5 bases). Trimming pared 1 base from V and 5 bases from J, leaving 8 bases between. Germline V lookup: CDR1 SEHNR, CDR2 FQNEAQ (reference sequence). The CDR3 spans 13 residues. CDR3 nucleotides: TGTGCCAGCAGCTTAGGACAGATGGAGACCCAGTACTTC. This translates into CASSLGQMETQYF. The full variable domain, in which reference TRBV7-9 and TRBJ2-5 provide the parts outside the CDR3, is DTGVSQNPRHKITKRGQNVTFRCDPISEHNRLYWYRQTLGQGPEFLTYFQNEAQLEKSRLLSDRFSAERPKGSFSTLEIQRTEQGDSAMYLCASSLGQMETQYFGPGTRLLVL.

This clonotype was picked up a small number of times. V gene TRBV3-1 combines with J gene TRBJ2-2; TRBD1 or TRBD2 may be the D gene (6 bases each). CDR1 is LGHDT and CDR2 is YNNKEL in the germline V gene (reference sequence). The CDR3 consists of 18 residues. Trimming left V 4 bases short and J 13 bases short, with 31 bases between. DNA of the CDR3: TGTGCCAGCAGCCCCCACCCACAGGGTGGGACTTTTAGTTTGGGGCTGTTTTTT. It specifies CASSPHPQGGTFSLGLFF.